These 7 T cell receptor beta chains share one sample of origin, sequenced in a study of post-analysis software for immune sequencing data. Overall study results and limits: The study found TRBV5-6, TRBV5-1 and TRBV20-1 among five or six TRBV segments more frequent in patients than controls.

Presence of unique molecular identifiers characterized the TCR beta cDNA libraries. TCRdb processed the PCR reads anew with MiXCR; each CDR3 protein has one entry. The sample shows approximately 660,000 distinct CDR3 sequences, 59% of them seen only once. For these TCRs, the target antigens are not known. The sample consisted of blood. These receptors were collected from a girl aged 2-9 years with multiple sclerosis.

The chain combines TRBV29-1 with TRBJ2-7; D not resolved. The CDR3 loop spans 10 amino acids. The V and J ends lost 4 bases and 4 bases respectively, with 5 bases between them. Per germline, CDR1 SQVTM and CDR2 ANQGSEA. The CDR3 protein is CSVGNYEQYF. CDR3 sequence (DNA): TGCAGCGTTGGAAATTACGAGCAGTACTTC.

This clonotype has only one observation. The rearrangement joins TRBV5-1 to TRBJ2-5, with 13 bases matching TRBD2. Germline assignment: CDR1 SGHRS and CDR2 YFSETQ. The CDR3 length is 17 residues. J lost 5 bases, V lost 4 bases, and 11 bases had no gene match. CDR3 sequence: CASSQLQLAGGGETQYF. CDR3 coding DNA: TGCGCCAGCAGCCAACTTCAACTAGCGGGAGGGGGGGAGACCCAGTACTTC.

This rearrangement joins TRBV7-9 to TRBJ2-3; D remains unclear. The CDR3 contains 15 residues. Germline CDR1 reads SEHNR; CDR2 reads FQNEAQ (reference sequence). Trimming took off 3 bases at V and 0 bases at J, with 10 bases between the two ends. In DNA form, the CDR3 reads TGTGCCAGCAGCTTTGCGACTTCTAGCACAGATACGCAGTATTTT. Its protein product is CASSFATSSTDTQYF.

The CDR3 DNA reads TGTGCCAGCGCGCTAGGGGACCAAGAGACCCAGTACTTC. It yields the protein CASALGDQETQYF. The J gene is TRBJ2-5, the V gene TRBV5-6; TRBD1 is a possible D gene (5 bases). The CDR3 sequence is 13 residues long. Germline V gene lookup returns CDR1 SGHDT and CDR2 YYEEEE. Trimming left V 7 bases short and J 0 bases short, with 10 bases between.

V gene TRBV6-6 combines with J gene TRBJ2-5, with a possible D match to TRBD2 (5 bases). The CDR3 totals 14 residues. V shed 5 bases and J shed 5 bases, with 15 bases lying between them. Looked up from germline, CDR1 is MNHNY and CDR2 is SVGAGI (reference sequence). CDR3 sequence (DNA): TGTGCCAGCAGTACCCGACTACGGTGGGAGACCCAGTACTTC. This codes for CASSTRLRWETQYF.

The rearrangement joins TRBV11-2 to TRBJ1-2, with D perhaps matching TRBD1 (5 bases). The CDR3 contains 14 residues. Germline V lookup: CDR1 SGHAT, CDR2 FQNNGV. Trimming left V 5 bases short and J 4 bases short, with 14 bases between. CDR3 loop: CASSLIQESYGYTF. CDR3 DNA: TGTGCCAGCAGCCTTATACAGGAATCCTATGGCTACACCTTC.

V gene TRBV29-1 combines with J gene TRBJ2-1; 8 positions match TRBD1. The CDR3 is made up of 13 amino acids. The germline gives CDR1 SQVTM, CDR2 ANQGSEA. V lost 7 bases and J lost 7; bases outside the gene matches: 9. The CDR3 DNA reads TGCAGCGGGACAGGGCGGTATGAGAATGAGCAGTTCTTC. Its protein is CSGTGRYENEQFF.